A single sample gave rise to the 11 T cell receptor beta chains below, sequenced in a study of T cell repertoires in cytomegalovirus infection. TCRdb independently ran MiXCR on the reads; one entry per CDR3 protein. This sample carries approximately 630,000 distinct CDR3 sequences, approximately 24% of them seen once, and the ten largest clones take 8%. Sequencing input: CD8+ T cells from PBMCs. All receptors come from a human donor in good health (CMV status not recorded). Some clones in this sample may be carry-over from other donors' samples.

The chain's CDR3 is CASSILDRGQETQYF. The CDR3 DNA is TGTGCCAGCAGTATCCTCGACAGGGGGCAAGAGACCCAGTACTTC. V usage is TRBV12-3 or TRBV12-4 and J usage is TRBJ2-5; the match to TRBD1 covers 9 bases. The CDR3 loop spans 15 amino acids. Germline trimming cut 5 bases from V and 2 bases from J; bases unmatched to any gene: 6.

The rearrangement uses TRBV24-1 and TRBJ2-1, with D perhaps TRBD2 (6 bases). CDR1 KGHDR and CDR2 SFDVKD come from the germline V gene. The CDR3 runs 15 residues. Trimming stripped 1 base from V and 3 bases from J, with 9 bases between. DNA of the CDR3: TGTGCCACCAGTGATTTATTGGGGGGCTACAATGAGCAGTTCTTC. Translating it yields CATSDLLGGYNEQFF.

The rearrangement joins TRBV10-3 to TRBJ1-1, with D possibly TRBD1 on 6 matching bases. Germline-derived CDR1 and CDR2 are ENHRY and SYGVKD. V was clipped by 1 base and J by 5 bases, with 11 bases between them. This CDR3 is built from 14 residues. The CDR3 region has the DNA TGTGCCATCAGTGAGTTACAGGGTACGACTGAAGCTTTCTTT. It yields the protein CAISELQGTTEAFF.

The CDR3 sequence: CASSSTTGGPYEQYV. The CDR3 region has the DNA TGTGCCAGCAGTTCGACAACAGGGGGACCCTACGAGCAGTACGTC. The gene calls are TRBV6-2 or TRBV6-3 and TRBJ2-7, with 8 bases matching TRBD1. Germline CDR1 reads MNHEY; CDR2 reads SVGEGT. V trimming: 4 bases; J trimming: 2 bases; junction bases outside the gene matches: 7. The CDR3 spans 15 residues.

This clonotype was recorded at least ten times. CDR3 sequence (DNA): TGCGCCAGCAGCCAGGGACAGGGGAACAATGAGCAGTTCTTC. Protein product: CASSQGQGNNEQFF. This sequence joins TRBV4-1 and TRBJ2-1; 10 bases match TRBD1. This CDR3 spans 14 amino acids. With 3 bases clipped from V and 5 bases from J, the junction kept 1 base outside the gene matches. Germline CDR1 MGHRA, CDR2 YSYEKL.

Concerning this clonotype itself: This could be a read error, since a much larger clone is one nucleotide away. The chain couples TRBV28 to TRBJ1-6; 7 bases align to TRBD1. V dropped 3 bases and J dropped 9; count of bases not matched to a gene: 8. CDR1 and CDR2 (germline): MDHEN, SYDVKM. The CDR3 spans 15 residues. CDR3 sequence: CASSLVQGVSSPLHF. CDR3 bases: TGTGCCAGCAGTTTGGTGCAGGGGGTGAGTTCACCCCTCCACTTT. Based on the CDR3 plus reference TRBV28 and TRBJ1-6, the full variable domain is DVKVTQSSRYLVKRTGEKVFLECVQDMDHENMFWYRQDPGLGLRLIYFSYDVKMKEKGDIPEGYSVSREKKERFSLILESASTNQTSMYLCASSLVQGVSSPLHFGNGTRLTVT.

CDR3 sequence: CASSSPGEPGELFF. CDR3 DNA sequence: TGTGCCAGCAGCTCCCCAGGGGAACCCGGGGAGCTGTTTTTT. The rearrangement joins TRBV7-9 to TRBJ2-2, with D perhaps TRBD1 (6 bases). CDR3 size: 14 residues. Germline V gives CDR1 SEHNR, CDR2 FQNEAQ (reference sequence). V was clipped by 4 bases and J by 6 bases, with 12 bases between them.

The V call is TRBV10-3, the J call TRBJ2-5; a weak D match, TRBD2 (5 bases). CDR3 size: 13 residues. Looked up from germline, CDR1 is ENHRY and CDR2 is SYGVKD. Trimming cost V 10 bases and J 2 bases, with 14 bases left between them. The CDR3 region has the DNA TGTGCCACCATAGAGACTAAGCAAGAGACCCAGTACTTC. Protein: CATIETKQETQYF.

In this sample, this clonotype turned up many times. J is TRBJ2-3 and V is TRBV7-2; D is ambiguous. V shed 5 bases and J shed 0 bases, with 12 bases lying between them. Germline CDR1 and CDR2: SGHTA and FQGNSA. CDR3 length equals 15 residues. CDR3 sequence reads: CASSHYGSSTDTQYF. DNA for the CDR3: TGTGCCAGCAGCCACTACGGATCTAGCACAGATACGCAGTATTTT.

This clonotype has just a few counts. The rearrangement uses TRBV28 and TRBJ1-5, with D uncertain. Trimming took off 5 bases at V and 0 bases at J, with 14 bases between the two ends. This CDR3 is 16 amino acids long. The germline V gene encodes CDR1 MDHEN and CDR2 SYDVKM. CDR3: CASSKGPRYSNQPQHF. The DNA for the CDR3 is TGTGCCAGCAGTAAAGGTCCTCGTTATAGCAATCAGCCCCAGCATTTT.

This clonotype was counted ten times or more. The chain recombines TRBV7-8 with TRBJ2-2; perhaps D is TRBD1 or TRBD2 (5 bases each). Per the germline V gene, CDR1 is SGHVS and CDR2 is FQNEAQ. This CDR3 is built from 14 residues. Trimming took off 8 bases at V and 2 bases at J, with 12 bases between the two ends. The CDR3 sequence is CASPRDPNTGELFF. The CDR3 DNA sequence: TGTGCCAGCCCCCGGGACCCAAACACCGGGGAGCTGTTTTTT.